The 14 T cell receptor beta chains given below trace back to one sample, sequenced in a study of CD8+CD57+ T cells in acquired aplastic anemia. Individuals selected for sequencing had exhibited CD8+CD57+ cell expansion on flow cytometry. Genomic DNA templated the TCR beta VDJ and CDR3 profiling. Using its own MiXCR run on the reads, TCRdb lists one record per CDR3 protein. The table shows approximately 470,000 distinct CDR3 sequences, with approximately 33% occurring only once. The sequencing input was sorted CD4+, CD8+, or CD8+CD57+ T cells (not recorded which) from PBMCs. The receptors were gathered from a human donor with aplastic anemia.

This clonotype was found a few times. V and J are TRBV24-1 and TRBJ2-7; the D is unclear. The germline gives CDR1 KGHDR, CDR2 SFDVKD. Trimming removed 2 bases from V and 2 bases from J, with 3 bases in between. The CDR3 covers 12 residues. CDR3 residues: CATSDSTYEQYF. The CDR3 nucleotides are TGTGCCACCAGTGATTCCACCTACGAGCAGTACTTC.

The chain joins TRBV19 to TRBJ2-7; 12 bases map to TRBD2. CDR1 is LNHDA, CDR2 SQIVND, per germline (reference sequence). V lost 4 bases, J lost 3 bases, and 1 base stayed unmatched. This CDR3 has 14 residues. The CDR3 DNA reads as TGTGCCAGTAGTACGACTAGCGGGAGCTACGAGCAGTACTTC. It yields the protein CASSTTSGSYEQYF.

As concerns this clonotype: This may be a read error, as it is one base from a much larger clone. The V gene is TRBV7-9, the J gene TRBJ1-2, with a possible D match to TRBD1 (6 bases). Germline V gene sequence: CDR1 SEHNR, CDR2 FQNEAQ (reference sequence). CDR3 size: 14 residues. Trimming took 6 bases from V and 4 from J, leaving 15 bases between them. The DNA for the CDR3 is TGTGCCAGCAGTCGTGACAGGAGTAGCTATGGCTACACCTTC. Translation: CASSRDRSSYGYTF.

This clonotype was seen repeatedly, ten times or more. The rearrangement links TRBV20-1 to TRBJ2-7; no clear D. Germline V gives CDR1 DFQATT, CDR2 SNEGSKA (reference sequence). The CDR3 runs to 13 residues. Trimming shortened V by 6 bases and J by 1 base, and 13 bases separated the two germline ends. This chain's CDR3 is CSARRTASYEQYF. Here the CDR3 DNA reads TGCAGTGCCCGCAGGACGGCGTCCTACGAGCAGTACTTC.

There are a few counts of this clonotype. This chain links TRBV5-1 with TRBJ2-7; the match to TRBD2 covers 13 bases. CDR3 size: 18 residues. CDR1 SGHRS and CDR2 YFSETQ come from the germline V gene. The trim removed 4 bases at V and 4 bases at J, leaving 14 bases unmatched. CDR3 loop: CASSETRPGLAGFYEQYF. In nucleotides, the CDR3 is TGCGCCAGCAGCGAAACCCGACCGGGACTAGCGGGATTTTACGAGCAGTACTTC.

This chain links TRBV2 with TRBJ2-7; the D gene is possibly TRBD2 (5 bases). The germline V and J ends were trimmed by 3 bases and 9 bases, with 9 bases remaining between them. The CDR3 contains 11 residues. In germline, CDR1 is SNHLY, CDR2 FYNNEI. DNA of the CDR3: TGTGCCAGCAGTGAGATCCGGGGGCAGTACTTC. It codes for CASSEIRGQYF.

The V and J genes are TRBV13 and TRBJ1-1; no firm D call. V was shortened by 1 base and J by 1 base, with 7 bases between the two germline ends. The germline gives CDR1 PRHDT, CDR2 FYEKMQ (reference sequence). The CDR3 spans 14 residues. The CDR3 sequence: CASSLVPGNTEAFF. CDR3 sequence (DNA): TGTGCCAGCAGCTTAGTGCCAGGGAACACTGAAGCTTTCTTT.

In this sample, this clonotype turned up a few times. The V gene is TRBV28, the J gene TRBJ2-7, with 9 bases fitting TRBD2. The CDR3 sequence is 16 residues long. Germline assignment: CDR1 MDHEN and CDR2 SYDVKM. Germline trimming cut 4 bases from V and 4 bases from J; bases unmatched to any gene: 11. The DNA for the CDR3 is TGTGCCAGCAGTTATCCTCCTAGCGGGGAACCTTACGAGCAGTACTTC. This translates into CASSYPPSGEPYEQYF.

Note on this clonotype: This may come from a read error, since a much larger clone is one base off. This sequence joins TRBV19 and TRBJ1-5; D is possibly TRBD1 (6 bases). The CDR3 is 15 residues long. CDR1 is LNHDA and CDR2 is SQIVND in the germline V gene (reference sequence). The CDR3 DNA reads TGTGCCAGTAGTATAAGGGCGGGGGGCAATCAGTCCCAGCATTTT. It encodes CASSIRAGGNQSQHF.

This clonotype was seen only a few times. This chain joins TRBV6-5 and TRBJ2-7; 10 nucleotides align to TRBD2. The germline CDR1 and CDR2 sequences are MNHEY and SVGAGI. The CDR3 loop spans 16 amino acids. Trimming took 4 bases from V and 2 from J; bases not matched to a gene: 8. CDR3 sequence: CASSFNLAGDTYEQYF. CDR3 nucleotides: TGTGCCAGCAGTTTTAATCTAGCGGGGGACACCTACGAGCAGTACTTC.

The genes are TRBV10-2 and TRBJ2-1; 9 positions match TRBD2. Germline V gene data show CDR1 as WSHSY and CDR2 as SAAADI. The CDR3 extends over 18 amino acids. V was pared by 4 bases and J by 4 bases, with 14 bases of the junction left unmatched. The CDR3 sequence: CASSGSSWREGLYNEQFF. Here the CDR3 DNA reads TGCGCCAGCAGTGGGTCGAGTTGGCGGGAGGGGTTATACAATGAGCAGTTCTTC.

Points on this clonotype: Possible read error: a much larger clone is one base away. The chain joins TRBV7-2 to TRBJ1-2; D call uncertain. The CDR3 is made up of 16 amino acids. Germline loops: CDR1 SGHTA, CDR2 FQGNSA. Deletions cut 0 bases from V and 1 base from J, with 12 bases between. The CDR3 DNA reads as TGTGCCAGCAGCTTAGCCCTAGGGAACGGTAACTATGGCTACACCTTC. Translating it yields CASSLALGNGNYGYTF.

This clonotype came up many times. This chain links TRBV7-3 with TRBJ1-6, with 8 bases matching TRBD1. The germline CDR1 and CDR2 sequences are SGHTA and FQGTGA. CDR3 length equals 15 residues. The V and J ends lost 2 bases and 8 bases, in that order; junction bases with no gene match: 5. CDR3 protein: CASSLSGTGYSPLHF. The CDR3, as DNA: TGTGCCAGCAGCTTATCGGGGACAGGATATTCACCCCTCCACTTT. Drawing the rest from reference TRBV7-3 and TRBJ1-6, the complete variable domain is GAGVSQTPSNKVTEKGKYVELRCDPISGHTALYWYRQSLGQGPEFLIYFQGTGAADDSGLPNDRFFAVRPEGSVSTLKIQRTERGDSAVYLCASSLSGTGYSPLHFGNGTRLTVT.

The sample holds many counts of this clonotype. The chain couples TRBV20-1 to TRBJ1-1, with D maybe TRBD1 (5 bases). Germline V lookup: CDR1 DFQATT, CDR2 SNEGSKA (reference sequence). The CDR3 is made up of 13 amino acids. Trimming took off 5 bases at V and 6 bases at J, with 16 bases between the two ends. The CDR3, as DNA: TGCAGTGCTTCCAGGGTCAAGGGAGCTGAAGCTTTCTTT. Protein sequence: CSASRVKGAEAFF.